This T cell receptor beta chain was retrieved from a study of control samples from healthy donors and cancer patients (dated by TCRdb to the early 2020s). Worth noting for this clone: No antigen is known for it. Base quality data are lacking; no much larger clone is found one base away.

The protocol used for the library was the immunoSEQ multiplex PCR assay. Sourced from immuneACCESS, this table was stored by TCRdb with only in-frame sequences that have V and J called. A share of the clones is absent; for the studies checked, an unresolved V gene accounts for under half, and the remainder has no known explanation. The sample table shows about 64,000 clones, and about 92% are seen once. 1.5% to 2% of the sample is taken by the ten largest. V is cut back by 3 bases and J by 9 bases, with 2 bases in the junction unmatched. From the cysteine through the phenylalanine, the CDR3 covers 13 amino acids. The CDR3 DNA has 39 bases and is translated from base 1. CDR1 and CDR2 (SNHLY, FYNNEI) derive from the germline V gene.

Recombination connected TRBV2 to TRBJ1-6; 7 central nucleotides agree with TRBD1. The sequence came from a man in his forties with colorectal cancer. What was sequenced was PBMCs. The CDR3 here reads CASSENRGSPLHF. The DNA sequence is as follows: TGTGCCAGCAGTGAGAACAGGGGTTCACCCCTCCACTTT.